A single sample is the source of the 14 T cell receptor beta chains below, sequenced in a study of beta chain features in type 1 diabetes. Study-level findings and limits: Shortening of TCRB CDR3s, moderate but significant, appeared in all four CD4+ subsets of Type 1 diabetes patients.

The antigens for these receptors are not known. Expressed TCRB transcripts got sequenced, as all isolated RNA was reverse transcribed. Libraries were prepared by immunoSEQ multiplex PCR; TCRdb keeps only in-frame clonotypes and omits some of them. The sample lists 200,000 to 250,000 clones, over 11% occurring once. The sample was naive CD4+ T cells from blood. Source of these receptors: a man between 25 and 39 years old with type 1 diabetes.

A few counts support this clone. This chain connects TRBV4-1 to TRBJ2-5; D may be TRBD2 (6 bases). Germline V gene sequence: CDR1 MGHRA, CDR2 YSYEKL. This CDR3 has 15 residues. Trimming cost V 1 base and J 3 bases, with 12 bases left between them. The CDR3 is CASSQGRDLKETQYF. CDR3 coding DNA: TGCGCCAGCAGCCAAGGCCGGGACTTAAAAGAGACCCAGTACTTC.

This clone was seen only a few times. The chain employs TRBV7-9 and TRBJ1-5; 9 positions agree with TRBD1. V was pared by 3 bases and J by 5 bases, with 2 bases of the junction left unmatched. The CDR3 length is 14 residues. Germline V gives CDR1 SEHNR, CDR2 FQNEAQ (reference sequence). Here the CDR3 reads CASSLDRGDQPQHF. The DNA for the CDR3 is TGTGCCAGCAGCTTGGACAGGGGAGATCAGCCCCAGCATTTT.

Notes on this clone: The sample carries other DNA sequences with the same CDR3. The chain has TRBV7-9 and TRBJ2-3; D is uncertain. The CDR3 spans 13 residues. Germline V CDR1 and CDR2: SEHNR, FQNEAQ (reference sequence). V was pared by 5 bases and J by 0 bases, with 6 bases between. CDR3 DNA sequence: TGTGCCAGCAGCGTTTCTAGCACAGATACGCAGTATTTT. This codes for CASSVSSTDTQYF.

There are a few counts of this clone. The chain is built from TRBV10-3 and TRBJ2-3; TRBD2 is a possible D gene (7 bases). The V gene's germline CDR1 is ENHRY and CDR2 SYGVKD. Trimming removed 5 bases from V and 0 bases from J, with 15 bases in between. This CDR3 is built from 16 residues. The CDR3 sequence: CAISISGGPSTDTQYF. The CDR3, as DNA: TGTGCCATCAGTATATCGGGGGGCCCCAGCACAGATACGCAGTATTTT.

CDR3 DNA: TGTGCCAGCAGCCCACGGGAGTACCAAGAGACCCAGTACTTC. Amino acids: CASSPREYQETQYF. The chain joins TRBV14 to TRBJ2-5; tentatively, D is TRBD2 (6 bases). The CDR3 totals 14 residues. V was clipped by 4 bases and J by 0 bases, with 9 bases between them. Germline CDR1 reads SGHDN; CDR2 reads FVKESK.

This clone was seen a handful of times. The chain couples TRBV30 to TRBJ1-1; 7 bases are shared with TRBD1. The CDR3 spans 15 residues. V lost 1 base to trimming and J lost 0 bases; unmatched junction nucleotides: 5. The germline CDR1 and CDR2 sequences are GTSNPN and SVGIG (reference sequence). The CDR3 sequence is CAWSGPTGMNTEAFF. The CDR3 coding sequence is TGTGCCTGGAGTGGACCGACAGGGATGAACACTGAAGCTTTCTTT. The entire variable domain, with the rest obtained from reference TRBV30 and TRBJ1-1, is as follows: SQTIHQWPATLVQPVGSPLSLECTVEGTSNPNLYWYRQAAGRGLQLLFYSVGIGQISSEVPQNLSASRPQDRQFILSSKKLLLSDSGFYLCAWSGPTGMNTEAFFGQGTRLTVV.

V and J are TRBV30 and TRBJ2-5; D ambiguous. This CDR3 is 12 amino acids long. Germline lookup yields CDR1 GTSNPN and CDR2 SVGIG (reference sequence). Trimming took 3 bases from V and 5 from J, leaving 10 bases between them. CDR3 sequence: CAWSPQSETQYF. CDR3 bases: TGTGCCTGGAGCCCCCAGTCGGAGACCCAGTACTTC.

This clone came up a few times. The chain links TRBV12-5 to TRBJ2-3; tentatively, D is TRBD1 (6 bases). There are 15 residues in the CDR3. From germline, CDR1 is LGHNT and CDR2 FRNRAP. With 10 bases removed from V and 0 bases from J, the gap between germline ends came to 17 bases. The CDR3 nucleotides read TGTGCTACCGTGAGGGGGACCGTCAGCACAGATACGCAGTATTTT. This encodes CATVRGTVSTDTQYF.

The DNA of the CDR3 is TGTGCCAGCGGCCTGCCTTCCACAGATACGCAGTATTTT. Translating it yields CASGLPSTDTQYF. The genes are TRBV6-6 and TRBJ2-3; D ambiguous. Trimming took 8 bases from V and 2 from J, leaving 11 bases between them. Germline CDR1 and CDR2: MNHNY and SVGAGI (reference sequence). CDR3 length: 13 amino acids.

The chain joins TRBV7-2 to TRBJ2-1, with 13 nucleotides matching TRBD2. V lost 8 bases to trimming and J lost 9 bases; unmatched junction nucleotides: 16. CDR1 is SGHTA and CDR2 is FQGNSA in the germline V gene. The CDR3 length is 17 residues. The CDR3 loop reads CASPVIDSLAGGPEQFF. The CDR3 DNA reads TGTGCCAGCCCAGTGATTGACTCACTAGCGGGGGGGCCTGAGCAGTTCTTC. Full variable domain (remainder filled in from reference TRBV7-2 and TRBJ2-1): GAGVSQSPSNKVTEKGKDVELRCDPISGHTALYWYRQSLGQGLEFLIYFQGNSAPDKSGLPSDRFSAERTGGSVSTLTIQRTQQEDSAVYLCASPVIDSLAGGPEQFFGPGTRLTVL.

The gene calls are TRBV19 and TRBJ2-7; D is perhaps TRBD2 (6 bases). Trimming removed 4 bases at V and 0 bases at J, with 13 bases between. CDR1 and CDR2 (germline): LNHDA, SQIVND (reference sequence). This CDR3 has 15 residues. CDR3 bases: TGTGCCAGTAGTAGCTCCGGGGGAACCTCCTACGAGCAGTACTTC. Encoded protein: CASSSSGGTSYEQYF.

The table lists this clone with a count of one. This chain links TRBV5-1 with TRBJ2-1; TRBD1 agrees at 8 bases. Trimming took 3 bases from V and 3 from J; bases not matched to a gene: 5. CDR3 length: 15 residues. Germline-derived CDR1 and CDR2 are SGHRS and YFSETQ. The chain's CDR3 is CASSWTGTGYNEQFF. CDR3 nucleotides: TGCGCCAGCAGCTGGACCGGGACAGGCTACAATGAGCAGTTCTTC.

V and J are TRBV7-2 and TRBJ2-3; tentative D call: TRBD2 (6 bases). This CDR3 has 17 residues. V lost 6 bases, J lost 6 bases, and 25 bases lay in between. Germline V gives CDR1 SGHTA, CDR2 FQGNSA. CDR3 sequence: CASRTGTYFRLGDTQYF. The CDR3 nucleotides are TGTGCCAGCAGGACCGGGACTTATTTCCGATTAGGGGATACGCAGTATTTT. Full variable domain (outside the CDR3, taken from reference TRBV7-2 and TRBJ2-3): GAGVSQSPSNKVTEKGKDVELRCDPISGHTALYWYRQSLGQGLEFLIYFQGNSAPDKSGLPSDRFSAERTGGSVSTLTIQRTQQEDSAVYLCASRTGTYFRLGDTQYFGPGTRLTVL.

The V call is TRBV29-1, the J call TRBJ2-5, with 13 positions matching TRBD2. The J segment lost 7 bases and the V segment lost 6 bases, leaving 8 bases of the junction unmatched. The germline V gene encodes CDR1 SQVTM and CDR2 ANQGSEA. This CDR3 spans 14 amino acids. CDR3 residues: CSVVTSGGQGTQYF. As DNA, the CDR3 is TGCAGCGTCGTGACTAGCGGGGGGCAGGGGACCCAGTACTTC.